Below are 10 T cell receptor beta chains sequenced from a single sample in a study of CD8 T cells in Susac syndrome. RNA was extracted with the RNeasy kit, and a quantity of about 0.5 to 1 ug was reverse transcribed using random hexamers. TCRdb reprocessed the immunoSEQ multiplex PCR reads with MiXCR, giving one entry per CDR3 protein. The sample lists about 200,000 distinct CDR3 sequences, 95% occurring once. The sequenced material came from CD4+ T cells from PBMCs. Every receptor here comes from a human donor in good health.

The CDR3 sequence: CASSPEVSSETQYF. CDR3 DNA sequence: TGTGCCAGCTCACCAGAGGTGTCTTCCGAGACCCAGTACTTC. V usage is TRBV18 and J usage is TRBJ2-5; D gene uncertain. The CDR3 is 14 residues long. Germline V gene lookup returns CDR1 KGHSH and CDR2 LQKENI. V was pared by 2 bases and J by 5 bases, with 12 bases between.

The chain combines TRBV5-1 with TRBJ2-3; D is unresolved. Germline CDR1 and CDR2: SGHRS and YFSETQ. This CDR3 is built from 11 residues. The germline V and J ends were trimmed by 1 base and 5 bases, with 2 bases remaining between them. The CDR3 is CASSLQDTQYF. CDR3 coding DNA: TGCGCCAGCAGCTTGCAAGATACGCAGTATTTT.

The V and J genes are TRBV5-6 and TRBJ2-1; tentatively, D is TRBD2 (5 bases). The V gene lost 1 base and the J gene lost 4 bases, with 9 bases spanning the gap. Germline V gene data show CDR1 as SGHDT and CDR2 as YYEEEE. This CDR3 has 14 residues. CDR3 in DNA: TGTGCCAGCAGCTTGTCGGGAATTTACAATGAGCAGTTCTTC. Amino acids: CASSLSGIYNEQFF.

The chain's CDR3 is CASSQDRAYYGYTF. CDR3 coding DNA: TGCGCCAGCAGCCAAGATCGGGCTTACTATGGCTACACCTTC. J is TRBJ1-2 and V is TRBV4-3, with no clear D. CDR1 and CDR2 (germline): LGHNA, YSLEER. The V end lost 0 bases, the J end lost 3 bases, and 8 bases lay between the germline ends. The CDR3 is made up of 14 amino acids.

The V gene is TRBV7-9, the J gene TRBJ2-5, with TRBD1 matching 7 bases. Trimming took 5 bases from V and 5 from J; bases not matched to a gene: 17. This CDR3 is 17 amino acids long. CDR1 and CDR2 (germline): SEHNR, FQNEAQ (reference sequence). As DNA, the CDR3 is TGTGCCAGCAGCCTCGGGACAGTAACCCTGGGAGTGGAGACCCAGTACTTC. It specifies CASSLGTVTLGVETQYF.

This clonotype has only one observation. The V and J genes are TRBV11-3 and TRBJ2-7; the match to TRBD1 covers 10 bases. Per germline, CDR1 SGHNT and CDR2 YENEEA. Losses at the gene ends were 5 bases for V and 2 bases for J; bases not matched to a gene: 9. The CDR3 runs 16 residues. The CDR3 spells CASSAPGTGVPYEQYV. The CDR3 nucleotides read TGTGCCAGCAGCGCCCCCGGGACAGGGGTCCCCTACGAGCAGTACGTC.

V and J are TRBV11-2 and TRBJ2-7; the D is unclear. The V end was cut by 6 bases, the J end by 0 bases, with 12 bases between. CDR1 and CDR2 (germline): SGHAT, FQNNGV. The length of the CDR3 is 14 residues. CDR3 amino acids: CASSSTGSSYEQYV. The CDR3 coding sequence is TGTGCCAGCAGTTCCACCGGAAGCTCCTACGAGCAGTACGTC.

This chain connects TRBV20-1 to TRBJ2-7; maybe TRBD1 (6 bases). Looked up from germline, CDR1 is DFQATT and CDR2 is SNEGSKA (reference sequence). Trimming pared 3 bases from V and 1 base from J, leaving 19 bases between. This CDR3 has 16 amino acids. This CDR3 is CSASGSFSQGSYEQYF. CDR3 nucleotides: TGCAGTGCTAGCGGTTCTTTCTCACAGGGTTCCTACGAGCAGTACTTC.

This chain joins TRBV10-3 and TRBJ1-5, with D uncertain. V was shortened by 2 bases and J by 4 bases, with 6 bases between the two germline ends. Germline loops: CDR1 ENHRY, CDR2 SYGVKD. CDR3 size: 13 residues. The CDR3 nucleotides read TGTGCCATCAGTGAGGGGGAAAATCAGCCCCAGCATTTT. Encoded protein: CAISEGENQPQHF.

The chain uses TRBV25-1 and TRBJ1-2, with D hard to call. This CDR3 spans 13 amino acids. CDR1 MGHDK and CDR2 SYGVNS come from the germline V gene. Trimming removed 6 bases at V and 5 bases at J, with 13 bases between. The CDR3 DNA reads TGTGCCAGCAGCACCTCGACGGTATATGGCTACACCTTC. Protein sequence: CASSTSTVYGYTF.